This TCR beta chain was profiled in a study of blood T cells in healthy people across ages. Every donor provided approximately 10 milliliters of peripheral blood. This clonotype was seen at least ten times. Primed by a sample-barcoded 5' primer and a J-beta primer mix, a second PCR proceeded for about 6 to 12 cycles. MiXCR was run by TCRdb on the 5' RACE reads, yielding one entry per CDR3 protein. The sample contains about 650,000 distinct CDR3 sequences, 32% of which appear only once. V was clipped by 0 bases and J by 5 bases, with 14 bases between them. CDR1 is DFQATT, CDR2 SNEGSKA, per germline (reference sequence). This CDR3 comprises 14 residues.

Sequencing was carried out using blood. The clonotype comes from a woman of 80 years or more in good health. V gene TRBV20-1 combines with J gene TRBJ2-7; D gene unclear. As DNA, the CDR3 is TGCAGTGCTAGAGATGGTGGCAGTCCCCACGAGCAGTACTTC. Protein product: CSARDGGSPHEQYF.